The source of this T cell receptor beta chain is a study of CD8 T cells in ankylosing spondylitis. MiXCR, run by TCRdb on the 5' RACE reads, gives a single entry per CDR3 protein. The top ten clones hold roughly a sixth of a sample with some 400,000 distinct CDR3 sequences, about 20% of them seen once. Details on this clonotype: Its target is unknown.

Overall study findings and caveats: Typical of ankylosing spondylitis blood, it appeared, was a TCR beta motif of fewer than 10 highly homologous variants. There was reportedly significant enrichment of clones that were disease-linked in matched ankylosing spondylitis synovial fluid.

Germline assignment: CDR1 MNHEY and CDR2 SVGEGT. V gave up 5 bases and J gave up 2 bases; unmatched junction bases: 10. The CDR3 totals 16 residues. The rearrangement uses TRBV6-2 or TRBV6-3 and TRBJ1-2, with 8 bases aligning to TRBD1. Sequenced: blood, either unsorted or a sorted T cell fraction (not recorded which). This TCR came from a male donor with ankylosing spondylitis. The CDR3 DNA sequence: TGTGCCAGCAGTGACCGCACAGGGGGTCCCAACTATGGCTACACCTTC. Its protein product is CASSDRTGGPNYGYTF.